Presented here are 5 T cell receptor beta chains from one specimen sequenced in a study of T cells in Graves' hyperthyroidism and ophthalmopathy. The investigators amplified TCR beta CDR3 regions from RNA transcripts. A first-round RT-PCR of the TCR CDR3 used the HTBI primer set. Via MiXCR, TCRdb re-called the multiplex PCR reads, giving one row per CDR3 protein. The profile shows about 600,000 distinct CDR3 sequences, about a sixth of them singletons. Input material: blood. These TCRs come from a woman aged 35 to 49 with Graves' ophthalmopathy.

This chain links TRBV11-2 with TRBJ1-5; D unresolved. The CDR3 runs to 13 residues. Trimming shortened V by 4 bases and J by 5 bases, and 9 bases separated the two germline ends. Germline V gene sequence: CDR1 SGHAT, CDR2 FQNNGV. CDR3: CASSSQDDQPQHF. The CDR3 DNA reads TGTGCCAGCAGCTCCCAGGATGATCAGCCCCAGCATTTT. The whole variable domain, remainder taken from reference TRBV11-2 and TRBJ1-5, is EAGVAQSPRYKIIEKRQSVAFWCNPISGHATLYWYQQILGQGPKLLIQFQNNGVVDDSQLPKDRFSAERLKGVDSTLKIQPAKLEDSAVYLCASSSQDDQPQHFGDGTRLSIL.

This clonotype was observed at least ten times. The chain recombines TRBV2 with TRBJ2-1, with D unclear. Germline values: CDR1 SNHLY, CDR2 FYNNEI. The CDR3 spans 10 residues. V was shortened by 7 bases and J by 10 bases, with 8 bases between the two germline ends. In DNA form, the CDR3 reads TGTGCCAGCAAACTTATGGAGCAGTTCTTC. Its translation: CASKLMEQFF.

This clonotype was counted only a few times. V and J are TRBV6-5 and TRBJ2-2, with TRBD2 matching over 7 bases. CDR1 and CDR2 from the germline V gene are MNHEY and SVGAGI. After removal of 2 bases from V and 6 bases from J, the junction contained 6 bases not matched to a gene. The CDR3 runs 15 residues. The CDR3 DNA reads TGTGCCAGCAGTTACGGCGCGGGAGCGCCCGGGGAGCTGTTTTTT. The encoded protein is CASSYGAGAPGELFF.

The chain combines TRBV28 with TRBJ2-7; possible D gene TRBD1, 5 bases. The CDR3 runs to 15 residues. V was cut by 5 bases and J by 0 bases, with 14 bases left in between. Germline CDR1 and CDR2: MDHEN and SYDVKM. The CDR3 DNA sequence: TGTGCCAGCAGTGAGGTTAAGGGGTCCTCCTACGAGCAGTACTTC. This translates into CASSEVKGSSYEQYF.

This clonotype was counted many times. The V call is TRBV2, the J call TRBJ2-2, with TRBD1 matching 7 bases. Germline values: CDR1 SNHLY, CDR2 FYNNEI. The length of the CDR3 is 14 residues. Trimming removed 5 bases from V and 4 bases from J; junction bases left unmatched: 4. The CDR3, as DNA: TGTGCCAGCAGTCGGGCAGGGGGCACCGGGGAGCTGTTTTTT. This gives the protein CASSRAGGTGELFF.